Here is one T cell receptor (beta chain) with its context. Its cognate antigen is unknown. This sample is drawn from a study of T cell responses to AZD1222 COVID-19 vaccine. Study-wide findings and caveats: Sampled repertoires all dated from after the peak T cell response.

The data were produced by immunoSEQ multiplex PCR, yet TCRdb's version contains in-frame clones alone and is incomplete. The sample holds 95,000 to 100,000 clones; approximately 88% are singletons and the top ten take 14%. The CDR3 consists of 17 residues. The germline CDR1 and CDR2 sequences are KGHSH and LQKENI. V lost 3 bases, J lost 2 bases, and 20 bases lay in between. The sample consisted of peripheral blood, taken 28 days after the second AZD1222 dose. The TCR originated in an adult who received the AZD1222 COVID-19 vaccine. The J gene is TRBJ2-7, the V gene TRBV18; D possibly corresponds to TRBD2 (5 bases). CDR3 in DNA: TGTGCCAGCTCACCGTTCCCGGATTGGGAGACAACCTACGAGCAGTACTTC. Its protein is CASSPFPDWETTYEQYF.